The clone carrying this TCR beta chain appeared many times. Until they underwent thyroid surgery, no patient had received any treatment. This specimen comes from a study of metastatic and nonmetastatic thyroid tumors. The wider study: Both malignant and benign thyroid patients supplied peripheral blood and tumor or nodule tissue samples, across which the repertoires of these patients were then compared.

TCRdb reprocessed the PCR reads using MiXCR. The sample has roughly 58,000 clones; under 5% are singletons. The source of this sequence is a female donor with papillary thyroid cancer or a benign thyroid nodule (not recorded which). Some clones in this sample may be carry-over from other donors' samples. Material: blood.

CDR3 DNA sequence: TGTGCCAGCAGTTTAAAAGATACGCAGTATTTT. Its protein is CASSLKDTQYF. The rearrangement links TRBV28 to TRBJ2-3; D is unresolved. V dropped 2 bases and J dropped 5 bases, with 2 bases sitting between them. CDR1 and CDR2 from the germline V gene are MDHEN and SYDVKM. The CDR3 covers 11 residues.